This T cell receptor beta chain originates from a study of blood T cell repertoires in COVID-19. Sequenced by immunoSEQ multiplex PCR; TCRdb stores in-frame clones only, minus some. The sample lists around 260,000 clones; about 87% were seen once. Trimming shortened V by 4 bases and J by 2 bases, and 3 bases separated the two germline ends. CDR1 is SGHDT and CDR2 is YYEEEE in the germline V gene. The CDR3 is 11 residues long. The chain couples TRBV5-6 to TRBJ1-1; D call uncertain. The sequence derives from a woman aged 55-70 years with COVID-19, enrolled during active disease. Sequenced sample: peripheral blood. CDR3 protein: CASSRNTEAFF. In nucleotides, the CDR3 is TGTGCCAGCAGCCGTAACACTGAAGCTTTCTTT.